The 23 T cell receptor beta chains given below trace back to one sample, sequenced in a study of healthy donors' naive CD4 and CD8 T cells. TCR libraries were built from approximately 0.55 ug of total RNA by linear amplification. TCRdb passed the reads through MiXCR, listing each CDR3 protein once. The sample carries about 180,000 distinct CDR3 sequences, around three quarters recorded once. The sequencing sample was made of naive CD4+ and CD8+ T cells sorted from blood, pooled from several donors. Receptor source: a pool of human donors in good health; the sample pools cells from several healthy donors.

V usage is TRBV12-3 or TRBV12-4 and J usage is TRBJ2-1; D remains unclear. Trimming pared 5 bases from V and 2 bases from J, leaving 10 bases between. The CDR3 is 14 amino acids. CDR3 in DNA: TGTGCCAGCAGTCCCGTGGAAACCTACAATGAGCAGTTCTTC. Translation gives CASSPVETYNEQFF.

The chain joins TRBV5-5 to TRBJ1-1; D ambiguous. Trimming pared 4 bases from V and 0 bases from J, leaving 16 bases between. CDR3 length equals 16 residues. CDR1 is SGHKS and CDR2 is YYEKEE in the germline V gene (reference sequence). The CDR3 protein is CASSLSGAPMNTEAFF. CDR3 DNA: TGTGCCAGCAGCCTATCGGGTGCGCCCATGAACACTGAAGCTTTCTTT.

This clonotype was counted once. The chain combines TRBV6-1 with TRBJ2-1; D gene unclear. The CDR3 extends over 15 amino acids. The V gene lost 1 base and the J gene lost 3 bases, with 10 bases spanning the gap. Germline CDR1 MNHNS, CDR2 SASEGT. CDR3 sequence (DNA): TGTGCCAGCAGTGAAGGGACGAGCAACTACAATGAGCAGTTCTTC. This codes for CASSEGTSNYNEQFF.

V gene TRBV27 combines with J gene TRBJ2-1; D unclear. V shed 5 bases and J shed 8 bases, with 13 bases lying between them. CDR3 length equals 13 residues. Germline CDR1 reads MNHEY; CDR2 reads SMNVEV (reference sequence). DNA for the CDR3: TGTGCCAGCAGTCTTTTTGGGTCGTATGAGCAGTTCTTC. Its translation: CASSLFGSYEQFF.

V and J are TRBV12-3 or TRBV12-4 and TRBJ1-2; 7 bases match TRBD1. This CDR3 comprises 13 residues. Trimming at V came to 7 bases and at J to 7 bases, leaving 9 bases not matched to a gene. The CDR3 DNA reads TGTGCCAGCACCGGACAGGCCATAGGTGGCTACACCTTC. As protein: CASTGQAIGGYTF.

V gene TRBV29-1 combines with J gene TRBJ1-2; D uncertain. V was pared by 7 bases and J by 0 bases, with 12 bases between. CDR1 and CDR2 (germline): SQVTM, ANQGSEA. This CDR3 has 13 residues. The CDR3, as DNA: TGCAGCGATTCGGACGGAGCTAACTATGGCTACACCTTC. It codes for CSDSDGANYGYTF.

The rearrangement links TRBV30 to TRBJ2-5; D is possibly TRBD2 (6 bases). V gave up 4 bases and J gave up 11 bases, with 20 bases separating them. Germline CDR1 and CDR2: GTSNPN and SVGIG (reference sequence). This CDR3 is 13 amino acids long. CDR3: CAWTLGGDLEQYF. The CDR3 nucleotides are TGTGCCTGGACTCTCGGGGGAGATCTGGAGCAGTACTTC. Combining the CDR3 with reference TRBV30 and TRBJ2-5 gives the whole variable domain SQTIHQWPATLVQPVGSPLSLECTVEGTSNPNLYWYRQAAGRGLQLLFYSVGIGQISSEVPQNLSASRPQDRQFILSSKKLLLSDSGFYLCAWTLGGDLEQYFGPGTRLLVL.

V gene TRBV27 combines with J gene TRBJ2-4; possibly TRBD1 or TRBD2 for D (5 bases each). The CDR3 runs to 13 residues. From germline, CDR1 is MNHEY and CDR2 SMNVEV (reference sequence). V lost 6 bases to trimming and J lost 7 bases, with 13 bases between them. Here the CDR3 reads CASSPGTRNIQYF. In nucleotides, the CDR3 is TGTGCCAGCAGCCCAGGGACGCGGAACATTCAGTACTTC.

The V gene is TRBV20-1, the J gene TRBJ2-7; 8 nucleotides align to TRBD1. From germline, CDR1 is DFQATT and CDR2 SNEGSKA (reference sequence). Germline trimming cut 5 bases from V and 2 bases from J; bases unmatched to any gene: 11. This CDR3 region has 15 residues. The chain's CDR3 is CSARSARDRTYEQYF. The CDR3 DNA reads TGCAGTGCTCGATCTGCCCGGGACAGGACCTACGAGCAGTACTTC.

V and J are TRBV5-4 and TRBJ1-1; 8 bases match TRBD1. Unmatched junction bases numbered 8, after V lost 4 bases and J lost 0 bases. The CDR3 consists of 16 residues. Germline V gene lookup returns CDR1 SGHNT and CDR2 YYREEE (reference sequence). The CDR3, as DNA: TGTGCCAGCAGCCCACCGACAGGGGTCATGAACACTGAAGCTTTCTTT. It yields the protein CASSPPTGVMNTEAFF.

The chain is built from TRBV30 and TRBJ2-1; unclear D gene. CDR1 GTSNPN and CDR2 SVGIG come from the germline V gene (reference sequence). Trimming shortened V by 6 bases and J by 7 bases, and 10 bases separated the two germline ends. This CDR3 has 11 residues. The CDR3 loop reads CACQPPNEQFF. In DNA, the CDR3 is TGTGCCTGCCAACCCCCGAATGAGCAGTTCTTC.

The J gene is TRBJ2-7, the V gene TRBV29-1, with 7 bases lining up with TRBD1. Germline lookup yields CDR1 SQVTM and CDR2 ANQGSEA. The CDR3 consists of 13 residues. V dropped 8 bases and J dropped 3; count of bases not matched to a gene: 10. CDR3 residues: CSTTDRDDYEQYF. The CDR3 DNA is TGCAGCACAACCGACAGGGATGACTACGAGCAGTACTTC.

The chain joins TRBV2 to TRBJ2-3; weak D call: TRBD1 (5 bases). V gave up 6 bases and J gave up 2 bases, with 12 bases separating them. The CDR3 has 14 amino acids. Looked up from germline, CDR1 is SNHLY and CDR2 is FYNNEI. The CDR3 is CASSLIRDTDTQYF. The CDR3 DNA sequence: TGTGCCAGCAGCCTAATCAGGGACACAGATACGCAGTATTTT.

This rearrangement joins TRBV15 to TRBJ2-2; D possibly corresponds to TRBD1 (6 bases). CDR3 length equals 16 residues. V gave up 3 bases and J gave up 2 bases, with 13 bases separating them. Looked up from germline, CDR1 is LNHNV and CDR2 is YYDKDF (reference sequence). This chain's CDR3 is CATSRVTGSNTGELFF. The CDR3 DNA is TGTGCCACCAGCAGGGTTACAGGGAGTAACACCGGGGAGCTGTTTTTT.

This chain connects TRBV6-2 or TRBV6-3 to TRBJ2-5; TRBD1 or TRBD2 may be the D gene (6 bases each). In germline, CDR1 is MNHEY, CDR2 SVGEGT. Between the trimmed V and J ends, which lost 10 bases and 5 bases, there was a span of 17 bases. This CDR3 region has 13 residues. CDR3 in amino acids: CATEEGHLETQYF. Written as DNA, the CDR3 is TGTGCCACCGAGGAGGGACATTTGGAGACCCAGTACTTC.

The rearrangement links TRBV6-5 to TRBJ2-5; 7 bases are a match to TRBD1. The CDR3 covers 15 residues. Germline V gives CDR1 MNHEY, CDR2 SVGAGI. V lost 5 bases and J lost 0; bases outside the gene matches: 6. CDR3 sequence (DNA): TGTGCCAGCAGTCGGACAAGGGGGCACCAAGAGACCCAGTACTTC. Translation gives CASSRTRGHQETQYF.

V gene TRBV29-1 combines with J gene TRBJ1-1, with D possibly being TRBD1 (5 bases). Trimming pared 8 bases from V and 1 base from J, leaving 11 bases between. CDR3 length: 12 amino acids. The germline CDR1 and CDR2 sequences are SQVTM and ANQGSEA. As DNA, the CDR3 is TGCAGCACCTCTCAGGGGAACACTGAAGCTTTCTTT. Its protein is CSTSQGNTEAFF.

The genes are TRBV20-1 and TRBJ2-1; D is perhaps TRBD2 (6 bases). Trimming removed 5 bases at V and 9 bases at J, with 11 bases between. The CDR3 length is 11 residues. CDR1 is DFQATT, CDR2 SNEGSKA, per germline (reference sequence). The CDR3 here is CSASPGGEQFF. DNA for the CDR3: TGCAGTGCTTCTCCCGGGGGTGAGCAGTTCTTC.

The chain has TRBV29-1 and TRBJ2-7, with 7 nucleotides matching TRBD1. Germline V gives CDR1 SQVTM, CDR2 ANQGSEA. Trimming removed 5 bases from V and 5 bases from J; junction bases left unmatched: 9. The CDR3 loop spans 13 amino acids. The CDR3 here is CSVNGVGTDEQYF. In nucleotides, the CDR3 is TGCAGCGTTAACGGGGTAGGGACAGACGAGCAGTACTTC.

The chain combines TRBV25-1 with TRBJ1-6; TRBD1 matches 7 bases. Germline assignment: CDR1 MGHDK and CDR2 SYGVNS. This CDR3 comprises 14 residues. The trim removed 8 bases at V and 5 bases at J, leaving 6 bases unmatched. CDR3 region: CASQTGRDNSPLHF. Here the CDR3 DNA reads TGTGCCAGCCAGACAGGGCGGGATAATTCACCCCTCCACTTT. Drawing the rest from reference TRBV25-1 and TRBJ1-6, the complete variable domain is EADIYQTPRYLVIGTGKKITLECSQTMGHDKMYWYQQDPGMELHLIHYSYGVNSTEKGDLSSESTVSRIRTEHFPLTLESARPSHTSQYLCASQTGRDNSPLHFGNGTRLTVT.

The chain recombines TRBV5-4 with TRBJ2-3; weak D call: TRBD2 (6 bases). V lost 4 bases to trimming and J lost 4 bases, with 16 bases between them. The CDR3 has 15 residues. Germline V CDR1 and CDR2: SGHNT, YYREEE (reference sequence). The CDR3 nucleotides read TGTGCCAGCAGCAACCAGGGACTCGGGCCAGATACGCAGTATTTT. Translated: CASSNQGLGPDTQYF.

The chain carries TRBV5-5 and TRBJ2-1; D is unresolved. The germline V gene has CDR1 SGHKS and CDR2 YYEKEE (reference sequence). Trimming removed 2 bases at V and 2 bases at J, with 5 bases between. The length of the CDR3 is 13 residues. CDR3: CASSFPTYNEQFF. The DNA of the CDR3 is TGTGCCAGCAGCTTCCCAACCTACAATGAGCAGTTCTTC.

This clonotype has just one count. This chain connects TRBV27 to TRBJ2-1, with TRBD1 matching 7 bases. With V trimmed by 5 bases and J by 11 bases, 15 bases remained unmatched. The CDR3 runs 15 residues. Germline V gene sequence: CDR1 MNHEY, CDR2 SMNVEV (reference sequence). As DNA, the CDR3 is TGTGCCAGCAGTACCCTGGGGACAGCCAATGATAAGCAGTTCTTC. Encoded protein: CASSTLGTANDKQFF.